Listed below are T cell receptor beta chains from one sample, sequenced in a study of Graves' ophthalmopathy and Graves' hyperthyroidism. TCRdb redid the calling of the multiplex PCR reads with MiXCR, one entry per CDR3 protein. Here the sample spans over 150,000 distinct CDR3 sequences, less than 45% being singletons. Sequenced material: peripheral blood. These receptors were obtained from a middle-aged woman with Graves' ophthalmopathy. Both conserved end residues are part of each CDR3. The order of the fields is J gene, V gene, clone size, D gene, CDR3 DNA, CDR3 protein. A D gene is named only where the DNA matches it firmly. Clone sizes are given selectively: once, few, many, or a class where the clone is expanded.

>TRBJ1-2|TRBV20-1|many|.
TGCAGTGCTAGTCGGCAGGGGCCACACGGCTACACCTTC
CSASRQGPHGYTF
>TRBJ2-7|TRBV11-2|few|TRBD2
TGTGCCAGCAGCATTGACTCCGGGGGGTACGAGCAGTACTTC
CASSIDSGGYEQYF
>TRBJ2-7|TRBV20-1|once|TRBD2
TGCAGTGCTAGTCCCCTAGCGGGCGCCTCCTACGAGCAGTACTTC
CSASPLAGASYEQYF
>TRBJ2-5|TRBV11-1|few|.
TGTGCCAGCAGCTTAGCGCATCTCCAAGAGACCCAGTACTTC
CASSLAHLQETQYF
>TRBJ1-6|TRBV27|many|.
TGTGCCAGCAGTTCATCATCAGCGACTACACCCCTCCACTTT
CASSSSSATTPLHF
>TRBJ1-2|TRBV20-1|.|TRBD1
TGCAGTGCTAGCCGGGACAGGGGAATGTATGGCTACACCTTC
CSASRDRGMYGYTF
>TRBJ2-7|TRBV15|many|.
TGTGCCACCAGCCCAACCCGTGGGGAGCAGTACTTC
CATSPTRGEQYF
>TRBJ2-7|TRBV11-2|few|TRBD1
TGTGCCAGCAGCTTAGGCCGCCCAGGGACAGGGGGCGAGCAGTACTTC
CASSLGRPGTGGEQYF
>TRBJ2-5|TRBV6-1|.|.
TGTGCCAGCAAGTCGGTAAAGACCCAGTACTTC
CASKSVKTQYF
>TRBJ2-5|TRBV28|many|TRBD2
TGTGCCAGCAGTATCCGGGAGGACGGGACCCAGTACTTC
CASSIREDGTQYF
>TRBJ2-5|TRBV11-2|few|.
TGTGCCAGCAGCCCCGTAGGGCCGTACCAAGAGACCCAGTACTTC
CASSPVGPYQETQYF
>TRBJ2-7|TRBV12-3/TRBV12-4|.|TRBD2
TGTGCCAGCAGTTTGGGAGGGTTCATCTACGAGCAGTACTTC
CASSLGGFIYEQYF
>TRBJ2-2|TRBV28|.|TRBD2
TGTGCCAGCAGGCCCGGGACTAGGGACACCGGGGAGCTGTTTTTT
CASRPGTRDTGELFF
>TRBJ1-5|TRBV28|many|.
TGTGCCAGCAGGCCAACCGGACAGATTAATCAGCCCCAGCATTTT
CASRPTGQINQPQHF
>TRBJ2-7|TRBV28|few|.
TGTGCCAGCAGTCCCGGGACTTTAGGGGAGCAGTACTTC
CASSPGTLGEQYF
>TRBJ2-4|TRBV7-8|many|TRBD2
TGTGCCAGCAGCTTAGGGACTAGCGGAGGCAAAAACATTCAGTACTTC
CASSLGTSGGKNIQYF
>TRBJ1-1|TRBV4-2|many|.
TGTGCCAGCAGCCAGGTACGGGGCACTGAAGCTTTCTTT
CASSQVRGTEAFF
>TRBJ1-1|TRBV30|many|.
TGTGCCTGGAGAGATAACACTGAAGCTTTCTTT
CAWRDNTEAFF
>TRBJ2-7|TRBV11-1|.|TRBD2
TGTGCCAGCAGGCCGAAACTAGCGGGAAGAGACAATTACGAGCAGTACTTC
CASRPKLAGRDNYEQYF
>TRBJ1-5|TRBV6-2/TRBV6-3|.|TRBD1
TGTGCCAGCAGTACCCCGACAGGGGACAGCCAGCCCCAGCATTTT
CASSTPTGDSQPQHF
>TRBJ2-1|TRBV7-2|many|TRBD2
TGTGCCAGCAGCTTAACTAGCGGGAGAACCTACAATGAGCAGTTCTTC
CASSLTSGRTYNEQFF
>TRBJ2-5|TRBV7-8|.|.
TGTGCCAGCAGCCTTAGGAGGGTTGGGGCAGGGGAAGAGACCCAGTACTTC
CASSLRRVGAGEETQYF
>TRBJ2-7|TRBV24-1|many|.
TGTGCCACCAGTGATTGGGGCGAGCAGTACTTC
CATSDWGEQYF
>TRBJ1-1|TRBV6-5|.|.
TGTGCCAGCAGTACATCGAGGATTAACACTGAAGCTTTCTTT
CASSTSRINTEAFF
>TRBJ1-5|TRBV6-1|many|.
TGTGCCAGCAGTGAATCCCAGGGGACGCGCAATCAGCCCCAGCATTTT
CASSESQGTRNQPQHF
>TRBJ2-7|TRBV11-2|.|.
TGTGCCAGCAGCTTAAGTCGAACGGACTACGAGCAGTACTTC
CASSLSRTDYEQYF
>TRBJ2-7|TRBV28|.|TRBD1
TGTGCCAGCAGTCTCTGGGACAGGACCTCCTACGAGCAGTACTTC
CASSLWDRTSYEQYF
>TRBJ1-2|TRBV30|.|.
TGTGCCTGCGTGCAGGAGGCTAACTATGGCTACACCTTC
CACVQEANYGYTF
>TRBJ1-5|TRBV6-5|.|.
TGTGCCAGCAGTTCTGGGACAAAGATTAGCAATCAGCCCCAGCATTTT
CASSSGTKISNQPQHF
>TRBJ1-1|TRBV12-5|few|.
TGTGCTAGTGTCATTGGGAACACTGAAGCTTTCTTT
CASVIGNTEAFF
>TRBJ1-1|TRBV20-1|many|TRBD1
TGCAGTGCTAGACGTACCGACAGGGGGAACACTGAAGCTTTCTTT
CSARRTDRGNTEAFF
>TRBJ2-7|TRBV6-5|.|TRBD2
TGTGCCAGCAGTTACCAGGGGACTAGCGCCTACGAGCAGTACTTC
CASSYQGTSAYEQYF
>TRBJ2-7|TRBV6-1|many|.
TGTGCCAGCAGTGGCATAGAGACCGGGTTAAGACCCTACGAGCAGTACTTC
CASSGIETGLRPYEQYF